This T cell receptor (beta chain) is drawn from a study of T cell changes during pregnancy in multiple sclerosis. This clone appeared once. Libraries were prepared by immunoSEQ multiplex PCR; TCRdb keeps only in-frame clonotypes and omits some of them. The table has tens of thousands of clones, approximately 95% seen once. The germline V gene has CDR1 ENHRY and CDR2 SYGVKD. The CDR3 has 14 amino acids. V was pared by 2 bases and J by 4 bases, with 9 bases between. The source material was CD4+ T cells from peripheral blood mononuclear cells, sampled after pregnancy. The sequence was collected from a female donor with multiple sclerosis, enrolled in a pregnancy study. V is TRBV10-3 and J is TRBJ1-5, with a weak D call TRBD1 (6 bases). Here the CDR3 DNA reads TGTGCCATCAGTGAGGGACAGAAAAATCAGCCCCAGCATTTT. As protein: CAISEGQKNQPQHF.